This is a list of T cell receptor beta chains from one sample in a study of cytomegalovirus exposure and HLA in healthy donors. Clones were read by immunoSEQ multiplex PCR, and TCRdb kept only the in-frame ones, dropping some. This sample has some 90,000 clones; nearly 80% occur once, and the top ten carry roughly 25%. The sequenced sample consisted of PBMCs. These receptors all stem from a woman aged 45 to 65 in good health and CMV-seropositive. The CDR3 runs from the conserved cysteine through the conserved F or W. The D gene is left open where the match is weak. Size is stated for part of the rows, as once, few or many counts, or as a class when the clone is expanded.

clone_size	d_call	v_call	j_call	cdr3_nt	cdr3_aa
-	TRBD1	TRBV19	TRBJ2-1	TGTGCCAGTAGTATACCTGGACAGGGAGATGAGCAGTTCTTC	CASSIPGQGDEQFF
few	-	TRBV16	TRBJ1-2	TGTGCCAGCAGCCAATCGACCAGGGACATCTATGGCTACACCTTC	CASSQSTRDIYGYTF
-	TRBD1	TRBV5-8	TRBJ2-4	TGTGCCAGCAGCCGCCGGACAGGGGGCAGAGTCGGCATTCAGTACTTC	CASSRRTGGRVGIQYF
-	-	TRBV5-1	TRBJ2-2	TGCGCCAGCACCCAAGGAGCCCCGAACACCGGGGAGCTGTTTTTT	CASTQGAPNTGELFF
-	TRBD2	TRBV6-1	TRBJ2-1	TGTGCCAGCAGTGAACCCAGACACGGGAGGGGAATAAATGAGCAGTTCTTC	CASSEPRHGRGINEQFF
-	-	TRBV7-8	TRBJ2-1	TGTGCCAGCAGCTACCCGTTTGTCGCTAGCTCCTACAATGAGCAGTTCTTC	CASSYPFVASSYNEQFF
few	TRBD2	TRBV30	TRBJ2-1	TGTGCCTGGTTTTCCGGACTAGCGGGACCCAATGAGCAGTTCTTC	CAWFSGLAGPNEQFF
-	TRBD1	TRBV7-3	TRBJ1-1	TGTGCCAGCAGCTTGGGACAGGCTAACACTGAAGCTTTCTTT	CASSLGQANTEAFF
-	-	TRBV29-1	TRBJ2-2	TGCAGCGCCGGGCGACCCGGAGGTGTCGGGGAGCTGTTTTTT	CSAGRPGGVGELFF
-	-	TRBV20-1	TRBJ1-1	TGCAGTGCTAGAGATATCACTGAAGCTTTCTTT	CSARDITEAFF
few	TRBD2	TRBV7-9	TRBJ2-1	TGTGCCAGCAGCTCCGGACTAGCGGGAGGGCCGCGACGTAATGAGCAGTTCTTC	CASSSGLAGGPRRNEQFF
-	-	TRBV18	TRBJ1-3	TGTGCCAGCTCACCACAGGGGTACTCTGGAAACACCATATATTTT	CASSPQGYSGNTIYF
-	TRBD1	TRBV13	TRBJ1-6	TGTGCCAGCAGCCTCCGGGACAGGGGGCGTTCACCCCTCCACTTT	CASSLRDRGRSPLHF
-	TRBD1	TRBV30	TRBJ2-1	TGTGCCTGGTCAAAAAGGGGGCTCAATGAGCAGTTCTTC	CAWSKRGLNEQFF
once	TRBD1	TRBV10-2	TRBJ1-6	TGCGCCAGCAGTGAAATGAGGGCAGGGGGTGTCCACTTT	CASSEMRAGGVHF
-	-	TRBV6-1	TRBJ2-2	TGTGCCAGCACCAACAGGGGAGGAACCGGGGAGCTGTTTTTT	CASTNRGGTGELFF
-	-	TRBV6-6	TRBJ2-1	TGTGCCAGCAGTACCCCCGCGGGAGAGCAGTTCTTC	CASSTPAGEQFF
-	TRBD2	TRBV7-9	TRBJ2-1	TGTTCCAGCAGCTTTGGGCTAGCGGGTTCCTACTCCTACAATGAGCAGTTCTTC	CSSSFGLAGSYSYNEQFF
-	-	TRBV5-4	TRBJ1-1	TGTGCCAGCAGCTCAGACAAGAACACTGAAGCTTTCTTT	CASSSDKNTEAFF
-	TRBD1	TRBV6-6	TRBJ1-5	TGTGCCAGCAGTGGCCAGGGGGCTCAACAGCCCCAGCATTTT	CASSGQGAQQPQHF
-	TRBD2	TRBV19	TRBJ2-2	TGTGCCAGTACTCCGGGACTAGCGGGGGCCCCGAACACCGGGGAGCTGTTTTTT	CASTPGLAGAPNTGELFF
-	-	TRBV11-3	TRBJ2-1	TGTGCCAGCAGCTTGGGGGACTCAGGAGGGAACAATGAGCAGTTCTTC	CASSLGDSGGNNEQFF
-	-	TRBV4-1	TRBJ1-3	TGCGCCAGCAGCCTCGCACAGGGTTCCTCTGGAAACACCATATATTTT	CASSLAQGSSGNTIYF
-	-	TRBV2	TRBJ1-4	TGTGCCAGCAGCCGACCAGGGGACGCTGAAAAACTGTTTTTT	CASSRPGDAEKLFF
-	TRBD1	TRBV10-3	TRBJ1-6	TGTGCCATCAGCGGGACAGGGCTGAATTCACCCCTCCACTTT	CAISGTGLNSPLHF
-	TRBD2	TRBV13	TRBJ2-5	TGTGCCAGCAGCCAAATGCAATCGGGACTAGTTACCCGTCATGGGACCCAGTACTTC	CASSQMQSGLVTRHGTQYF
few	-	TRBV18	TRBJ2-1	TGTGCCAGCTCACACAGGGAGACATCGGACAATGAGCAGTTCTTC	CASSHRETSDNEQFF
-	TRBD1	TRBV10-1	TRBJ1-5	TGCGCCAGCATCTTAGACAGGGCGAGGGGTCAGCCCCAGCATTTT	CASILDRARGQPQHF
-	TRBD1	TRBV5-1	TRBJ1-1	TGCGCCAGCAGCTCCGCAGGGGGCGTATTGGGTGTAGCTTTCTTT	CASSSAGGVLGVAFF
few	-	TRBV7-6	TRBJ2-7	TGTGCCAGCAGCCTTCAGGCGGAGGGGTACGAGCAGTACTTC	CASSLQAEGYEQYF
-	-	TRBV18	TRBJ2-1	TGTGCCAGCTCGCACCGTGGGAGCGGATCAAGCTCCTACAATGAGCAGTTCTTC	CASSHRGSGSSSYNEQFF
once	-	TRBV9	TRBJ1-6	TGTGCCAGCAGCGCCGACATTCGATCACCCCTCCACTTT	CASSADIRSPLHF
-	-	TRBV5-1	TRBJ2-7	TGCGCCAGCAGCTTGGTCCAGGGTAACTACGAGCAGTACTTC	CASSLVQGNYEQYF
-	-	TRBV30	TRBJ1-6	TGTGCCTGGAGACAGGTGGAGAATTCACCCCTCCACTTT	CAWRQVENSPLHF
-	-	TRBV7-6	TRBJ1-3	TGTGCCAGCAGCTTAGGGACACAGTGGACCGGAAACACCATATATTTT	CASSLGTQWTGNTIYF
-	TRBD2	TRBV7-3	TRBJ2-1	TGTGCCAGCAGCCCAGGACTAGTCAATGAGCAGTTCTTC	CASSPGLVNEQFF
-	-	TRBV9	TRBJ2-1	TGTGCCAGCAGCCCGAGGAGGAGGAGCTCCTACAATGAGCAGTTCTTC	CASSPRRRSSYNEQFF
-	-	TRBV15	TRBJ1-5	TGTGCCACCAGCAATTGGTTCGACAACCTCAATCAGCCCCAGCATTTT	CATSNWFDNLNQPQHF
-	-	TRBV5-1	TRBJ2-3	TGCGCCAGCAGCGAGAAACCGACTAGCACAGATACGCAGTATTTT	CASSEKPTSTDTQYF
-	-	TRBV18	TRBJ2-3	TGTGCCAGCTCACCACCGCCGCGGGTCACAGATACGCAGTATTTT	CASSPPPRVTDTQYF
-	TRBD2	TRBV9	TRBJ2-4	TGTGCCAGCAGCACCGGGACTAGCGGCAAAAACATTCAGTACTTC	CASSTGTSGKNIQYF
-	-	TRBV19	TRBJ1-2	TGTGCCAGTAGTATTGGGGGGGCAGCTATCGGCTACACCTTC	CASSIGGAAIGYTF
once	-	TRBV6-5	TRBJ2-7	TGTGCCAGCAGTTACGGCTGGACGAGGGAATTCTACGAGCAGTACTTC	CASSYGWTREFYEQYF
-	-	TRBV11-2	TRBJ1-1	TGTGCCAGCAGCTTTAACAGGGAGGGAGCTTTCTTT	CASSFNREGAFF
-	-	TRBV6-4	TRBJ2-1	TGTGCCAGCAGTGACTCTCACGGGGGACAGCTAAATGAGCAGTTCTTC	CASSDSHGGQLNEQFF
-	-	TRBV19	TRBJ1-3	TGTGCCAGTAGTCCGGACAGAACCTCTGGAAACACCATATATTTT	CASSPDRTSGNTIYF